This T cell receptor (beta chain) emerged from a study of blood T cell repertoires in COVID-19. As handled by the study authors: Amplified reference gene primers provided the basis for estimating nucleated cell counts. The assay was immunoSEQ multiplex PCR, and TCRdb's table has in-frame clones only and misses some. The D gene and trimming were derived from the DNA, and the V and J assignments and clone size from that table. The sample has around 280,000 clones; 89% are singletons. J was trimmed by 8 bases and V by 1 base; bases with no gene match: 13. The V gene's germline CDR1 is SGHNT and CDR2 YYREEE (reference sequence). The CDR3 totals 16 residues.

This receptor was identified in a young woman with COVID-19, enrolled during active disease. Sequenced input: peripheral blood. The chain is built from TRBV5-4 and TRBJ1-2; 8 nucleotides line up with TRBD1. The CDR3 DNA follows: TGTGCCAGCAGCTTGAATTTCAGGGGGCTGGATCAAGGCTACACCTTC. This codes for CASSLNFRGLDQGYTF. The complete variable domain, with remaining parts taken from reference TRBV5-4 and TRBJ1-2, reads ETGVTQSPTHLIKTRGQQVTLRCSSQSGHNTVSWYQQALGQGPQFIFQYYREEENGRGNFPPRFSGLQFPNYSSELNVNALELDDSALYLCASSLNFRGLDQGYTFGSGTRLTVV.